The clone carrying this TCR beta chain was seen a single time. The antigen remains undetermined. This sample includes further DNA sequences coding for the same CDR3. The sample is drawn from a study of cytomegalovirus exposure and HLA in healthy donors. Whole-study results and caveats: Reported results showed that the classifier diagnosed cytomegalovirus status with high specificity and sensitivity.

With 60 Vbeta and 13 Jbeta primers, the PCR was carried out. The protocol was immunoSEQ multiplex PCR, while the TCRdb copy is restricted to in-frame clones and leaves out a portion. Among about 130,000 clones listed, 75% to 85% were seen once. V was trimmed by 3 bases and J by 4 bases, leaving 10 bases between them. This CDR3 has 14 residues. Germline V gene sequence: CDR1 SEHNR, CDR2 FQNEAQ (reference sequence). This chain links TRBV7-9 with TRBJ1-3; the D is unclear. Sequenced: PBMCs. The TCR sequence derives from a middle-aged man in good health and CMV-seronegative. The CDR3 protein is CASSLGGIGNTIYF. The CDR3 DNA reads as TGTGCCAGCAGCTTGGGAGGGATCGGAAACACCATATATTTT.